The entry below describes one TCR beta chain. This specimen comes from a study of blood T cell repertoires in COVID-19. Overall study: Donors in the United States, Italy and Spain gave samples during acute or convalescent COVID-19. PBMCs, B-cell-depleted T cells, or T cells were the source of the cDNA or gDNA that made up the material.

Original processing notes: Reference gene primer amplification gave nucleated cell count estimates. The assay was immunoSEQ multiplex PCR, and TCRdb's table has in-frame clones only and misses some. The DNA gave D and trimming, while V, J and clone size come from that table. Among approximately 150,000 clones listed, around 81% were seen once. This TCR was recovered from a human donor in a cohort sampled during active COVID-19. The specimen sequenced was peripheral blood.

The CDR3 DNA is TGTGCCAGCAGCCAAGGAAAGGGACAGAATAATTCACCCCTCCACTTT. This translates into CASSQGKGQNNSPLHF. The V and J genes are TRBV3-1 (or the pseudogene TRBV3-2) and TRBJ1-6; 7 bases align to TRBD1. V dropped 1 base and J dropped 5; count of bases not matched to a gene: 5. The length of the CDR3 is 16 residues. Germline V gives CDR1 LGHDT, CDR2 YNNKEL (reference sequence).